Detailed here is one T cell receptor (beta chain). Its specificity is not known. The CDR3 runs to 14 residues. J was trimmed by 6 bases and V by 1 base; bases with no gene match: 1. Germline CDR1 LNHNV, CDR2 YYDKDF (reference sequence). The data stem from a study of cytomegalovirus exposure and HLA in healthy donors. Regarding the study as a whole: There were some public TCRs occurring in many donors, but most TCR sequences were rare. With high specificity and sensitivity, the classifier reportedly diagnosed cytomegalovirus status. Cytomegalovirus association was listed for 150 to 200 TCR beta chains. In vitro checks showed that a few CMV-associated chains really do target CMV antigens.

Sequencing was performed with immunoSEQ multiplex PCR; in TCRdb, only in-frame clones are kept and a portion is missing. The sample gives roughly 180,000 clones, about 89% of which show up once; roughly 6.6% is in the top ten. The chain joins TRBV15 to TRBJ2-7, with 12 bases lining up with TRBD2. The sequence was collected from a man under 40 in good health and CMV-seropositive. Material for sequencing was PBMCs. The DNA of the CDR3 is TGTGCCACCAGCAGAGGGACTAGCGGGGTCGAGCAGTACTTC. This encodes CATSRGTSGVEQYF.